What follows describes a single T cell receptor beta chain. The antigen is undetermined. CDR1 and CDR2 (germline): MNHEY, SMNVEV (reference sequence). V was cut by 7 bases and J by 1 base, with 7 bases left in between. The CDR3 consists of 12 residues. The table came from immunoSEQ multiplex PCR; TCRdb's copy has only in-frame clones and leaves some out. The sample lists about 160,000 clones, 92% occurring once. The data belong to a study of T cell responses to AZD1222 COVID-19 vaccine. Findings and caveats of the study: Only a handful of AZD1222 recipients tested seropositive at baseline. Reportedly, nearly half the spike-specific TCRs target unmutated variant regions.

The sample was peripheral blood, taken on day 0 of MenACWY control vaccination. The receptor comes from an adult in good health. The rearrangement links TRBV27 to TRBJ1-1; D is possibly TRBD1 (5 bases). The CDR3 nucleotides are TGTGCCAGCATCGACAGGAACACTGAAGCTTTCTTT. Its protein product is CASIDRNTEAFF.